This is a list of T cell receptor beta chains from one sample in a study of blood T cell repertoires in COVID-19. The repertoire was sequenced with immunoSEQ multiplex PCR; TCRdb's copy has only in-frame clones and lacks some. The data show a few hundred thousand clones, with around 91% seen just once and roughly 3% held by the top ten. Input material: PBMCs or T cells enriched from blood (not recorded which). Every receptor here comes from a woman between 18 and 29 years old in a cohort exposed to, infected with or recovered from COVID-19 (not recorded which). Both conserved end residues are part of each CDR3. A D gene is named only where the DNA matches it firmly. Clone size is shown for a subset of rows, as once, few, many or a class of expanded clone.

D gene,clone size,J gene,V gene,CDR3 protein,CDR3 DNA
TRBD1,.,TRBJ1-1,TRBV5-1,CASSSQGDEAFF,TGCGCCAGCAGCTCCCAGGGGGATGAAGCTTTCTTT
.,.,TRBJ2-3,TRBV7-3,CASSLGADTQYF,TGTGCCAGCAGCCTAGGCGCAGATACGCAGTATTTT
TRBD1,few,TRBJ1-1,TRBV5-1,CASSLGLGQMNTEAFF,TGCGCCAGCAGCTTGGGTTTGGGACAGATGAACACTGAAGCTTTCTTT
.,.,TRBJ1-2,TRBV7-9,CASSPSGGSDGYTF,TGTGCCAGCAGCCCCAGCGGGGGGAGCGATGGCTACACCTTC
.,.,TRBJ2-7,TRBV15,CATSTRLQVHEQYF,TGTGCCACCAGCACGCGCCTACAGGTCCACGAGCAGTACTTC
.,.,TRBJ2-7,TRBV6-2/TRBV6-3,CASSSVTYEQYF,TGTGCCAGCAGTTCGGTTACCTACGAGCAGTACTTC
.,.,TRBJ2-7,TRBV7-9,CASSFGLVYEQYF,TGTGCCAGCAGCTTTGGTTTAGTCTACGAGCAGTACTTC
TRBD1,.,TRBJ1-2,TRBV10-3,CAISSEGTDYGYTF,TGTGCCATCAGCTCCGAAGGGACAGACTATGGCTACACCTTC
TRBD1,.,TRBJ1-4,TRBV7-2,CASSLARGGPNEKLFF,TGTGCCAGCAGCTTAGCAAGAGGGGGCCCTAATGAAAAACTGTTTTTT
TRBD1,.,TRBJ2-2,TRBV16,CASSHPGGHTGELFF,TGTGCCAGCAGCCACCCAGGGGGCCACACCGGGGAGCTGTTTTTT
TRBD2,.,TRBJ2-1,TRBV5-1,CASSLAAGGHEQFF,TGCGCCAGCAGCTTGGCGGCGGGAGGCCATGAGCAGTTCTTC
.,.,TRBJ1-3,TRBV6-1,CASSEASVLSGNTIYF,TGTGCCAGCAGTGAAGCATCGGTACTCTCTGGAAACACCATATATTTT
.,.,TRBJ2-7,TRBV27,CASSLAGRYEQYF,TGTGCCAGCAGTTTAGCGGGAAGGTACGAGCAGTACTTC
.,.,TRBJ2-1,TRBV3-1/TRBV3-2,CASSRVQGNEQFF,TGTGCCAGCAGCAGGGTCCAGGGCAATGAGCAGTTCTTC
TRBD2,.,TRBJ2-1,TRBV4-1,CASSQETGTSGYNEQFF,TGCGCCAGCAGCCAAGAGACGGGGACTAGCGGTTACAATGAGCAGTTCTTC
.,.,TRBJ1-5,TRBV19,CASSGQARQPQHF,TGTGCCAGTAGTGGGCAGGCAAGACAGCCCCAGCATTTT
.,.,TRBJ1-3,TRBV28,CASSPADIIENTIYF,TGTGCCAGCAGTCCGGCGGACATTATCGAAAACACCATATATTTT
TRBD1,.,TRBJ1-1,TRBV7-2,CASSLAGTGYLEAFF,TGTGCCAGCAGCTTAGCTGGGACAGGATACCTTGAAGCTTTCTTT
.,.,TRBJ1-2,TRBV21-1,CASSKGAGQKVNYGYTF,TGTGCCAGCAGCAAAGGAGCGGGGCAGAAGGTGAACTATGGCTACACCTTC
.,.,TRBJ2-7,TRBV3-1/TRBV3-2,CASSQSQGGPYEQYF,TGTGCCAGCAGCCAATCCCAGGGGGGCCCCTACGAGCAGTACTTC
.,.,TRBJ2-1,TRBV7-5,CVRSLGTSGSVSSYNEQFF,TGTGTCAGAAGCTTAGGGACTAGCGGCTCCGTTAGCTCCTACAATGAGCAGTTCTTC
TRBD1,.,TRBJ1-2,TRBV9,CASSVVSGTGGDGYTF,TGTGCCAGCAGCGTGGTATCCGGGACAGGGGGCGATGGCTACACCTTC
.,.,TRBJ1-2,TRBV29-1,CSVEFVDGYTF,TGCAGCGTTGAGTTCGTTGATGGCTACACCTTC
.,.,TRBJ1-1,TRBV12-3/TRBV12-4,CASSFTQETEAFF,TGTGCCAGCAGTTTTACCCAAGAGACTGAAGCTTTCTTT
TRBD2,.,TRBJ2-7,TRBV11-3,CASSLGASGDPYEQYF,TGTGCCAGCAGCTTAGGTGCTAGCGGGGACCCCTACGAGCAGTACTTC
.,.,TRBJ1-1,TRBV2,CASSPPPGARAFF,TGTGCCAGCAGTCCACCACCAGGGGCAAGAGCTTTCTTT
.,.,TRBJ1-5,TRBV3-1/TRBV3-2,CASSQGIQGMGGNQPQHF,TGTGCCAGCAGCCAAGGGATTCAGGGAATGGGTGGCAATCAGCCCCAGCATTTT
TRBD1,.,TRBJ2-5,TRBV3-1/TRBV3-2,CASSQVTGGWETQYF,TGTGCCAGCAGCCAAGTTACAGGGGGCTGGGAGACCCAGTACTTC
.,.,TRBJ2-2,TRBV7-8,CASRPGVTNTGELFF,TGTGCCAGCAGGCCGGGGGTGACGAACACCGGGGAGCTGTTTTTT
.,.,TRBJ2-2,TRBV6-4,CASSEDRDTGELFF,TGTGCCAGCAGTGAAGACAGAGACACCGGGGAGCTGTTTTTT
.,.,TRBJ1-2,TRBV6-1,CASSEGRGYGYTF,TGTGCCAGCAGTGAAGGTCGCGGCTATGGCTACACCTTC
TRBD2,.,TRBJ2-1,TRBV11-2,CASSRLAILGNEQFF,TGTGCCAGCAGCCGACTAGCGATTTTGGGCAATGAGCAGTTCTTC
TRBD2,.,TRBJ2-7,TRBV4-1,CASSQASGLSYEQYF,TGCGCCAGCAGCCAAGCTAGCGGCCTCTCCTACGAGCAGTACTTC
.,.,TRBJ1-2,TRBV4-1,CASSQAESEWGYTF,TGCGCCAGCAGCCAAGCTGAGTCCGAGTGGGGCTACACCTTC
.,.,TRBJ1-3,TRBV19,CASSIQVSSGNTIYF,TGTGCCAGTAGTATACAGGTCAGCTCTGGAAACACCATATATTTT
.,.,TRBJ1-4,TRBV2,CASSPGRSTLNEKLFF,TGTGCCAGCAGTCCTGGGCGCAGCACATTGAATGAAAAACTGTTTTTT
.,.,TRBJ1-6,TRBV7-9,CAIPTGSYNSPLHF,TGTGCCATCCCGACAGGCTCCTATAATTCACCCCTCCACTTT
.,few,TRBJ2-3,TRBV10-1,CASSEGGADTQYF,TGCGCCAGCAGTGAGGGGGGCGCAGATACGCAGTATTTT
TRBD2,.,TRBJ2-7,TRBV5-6,CASSFRWSAGGPYEQYF,TGTGCCAGCAGCTTTCGGTGGTCAGCGGGAGGGCCCTACGAGCAGTACTTC
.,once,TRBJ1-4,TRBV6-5,CASSTPSSEKLFF,TGTGCCAGCAGCACCCCCTCGAGTGAAAAACTGTTTTTT
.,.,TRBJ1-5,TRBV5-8,CASSLVQGSQPQHF,TGTGCCAGCAGCTTGGTACAGGGCTCTCAGCCCCAGCATTTT
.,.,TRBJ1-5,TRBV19,CATKPQGQPQHF,TGTGCCACCAAGCCCCAGGGTCAGCCCCAGCATTTT
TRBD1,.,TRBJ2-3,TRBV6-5,CASSGGQGRTDTQYF,TGTGCCAGCAGCGGTGGACAGGGCCGAACAGATACGCAGTATTTT
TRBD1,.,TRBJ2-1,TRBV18,CASSPVSGTGNEQFF,TGTGCCAGCTCACCGGTCTCCGGGACAGGTAATGAGCAGTTCTTC
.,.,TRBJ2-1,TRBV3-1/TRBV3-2,CASSQDVIAFNEQFF,TGTGCCAGCAGCCAAGACGTCATAGCTTTCAATGAGCAGTTCTTC